What follows describes a single TCR beta chain. Its specificity is unknown. This specimen comes from a study of OX40 agonist ivuxolimab in advanced cancers. At the level of the study: Intravenous ivuxolimab at 0.01 to 10 mg/kg was given to patients every 2 weeks. Among those enrolled, mean age was 60 years (range about 23 to 90) and roughly 84% were male. Overall study results and limits: CD8+ T cells were the subset that, on average, had more expanded clones than CD4+.

Sampled blood was obtained at baseline, cycle 4 day 1, and cycle 7 day 1. Trimming left V 5 bases short and J 4 bases short, with 12 bases between. This CDR3 has 14 amino acids. Germline CDR1 reads SSHAT; CDR2 reads FNYEAQ (reference sequence). The data were produced by immunoSEQ multiplex PCR, yet TCRdb's version contains in-frame clones alone and is incomplete. The sample lists about 30,000 clones; around three quarters were seen once. Material: CD4+ or CD8+ T cells sorted from blood, obtained in a trial of the OX40 agonist ivuxolimab. This TCR came from an adult with an advanced solid tumor such as melanoma, head and neck, liver or kidney cancer. The chain joins TRBV7-7 to TRBJ2-1, with D perhaps TRBD2 (6 bases). The CDR3 loop reads CASSRDFFYNEQFF. In DNA, the CDR3 is TGTGCCAGCAGCCGGGACTTTTTTTACAATGAGCAGTTCTTC.